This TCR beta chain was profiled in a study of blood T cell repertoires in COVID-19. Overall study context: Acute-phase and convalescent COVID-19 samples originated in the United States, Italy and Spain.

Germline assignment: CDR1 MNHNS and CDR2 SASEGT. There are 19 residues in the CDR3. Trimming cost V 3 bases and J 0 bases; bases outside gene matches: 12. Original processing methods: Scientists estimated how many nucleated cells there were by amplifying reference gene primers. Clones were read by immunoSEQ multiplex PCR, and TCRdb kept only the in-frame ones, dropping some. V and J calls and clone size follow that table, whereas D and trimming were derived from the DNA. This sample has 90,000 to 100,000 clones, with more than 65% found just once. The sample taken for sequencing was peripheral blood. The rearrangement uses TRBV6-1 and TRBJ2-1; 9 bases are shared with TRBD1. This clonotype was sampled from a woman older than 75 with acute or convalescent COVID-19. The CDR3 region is CASSDTGTGSFSSYNEQFF. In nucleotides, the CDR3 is TGTGCCAGCAGTGACACCGGGACAGGGTCTTTTAGCTCCTACAATGAGCAGTTCTTC.